These 3 T cell receptor beta chains originate from one sample sequenced in a study of identifying expanded T cells in peripheral blood. The table came from immunoSEQ multiplex PCR; TCRdb's copy has only in-frame clones and leaves some out. The table lists about 100,000 clones, 75% to 90% of them singletons. The specimen was blood. The receptor set was obtained from a person aged 18 to 75 in good health.

This chain joins TRBV7-6 and TRBJ1-1, with 7 bases lining up with TRBD1. Germline V gives CDR1 SGHVS, CDR2 FNYEAQ. V was pared by 5 bases and J by 9 bases, with 6 bases of the junction left unmatched. The length of the CDR3 is 12 residues. The CDR3 nucleotides read TGTGCCAGCAGCCAGGACAGGAGTAAAGCTTTCTTT. Protein sequence: CASSQDRSKAFF.

The V and J genes are TRBV4-1 and TRBJ1-4, with no clear D. Trimming removed 3 bases from V and 8 bases from J, with 10 bases in between. This CDR3 is built from 13 residues. Germline loops: CDR1 MGHRA, CDR2 YSYEKL. The CDR3 reads CASSQLLREKLFF. CDR3 nucleotides: TGCGCCAGCAGCCAGTTATTGAGGGAAAAACTGTTTTTT.

This clone was detected only a few times. The genes are TRBV2 and TRBJ2-7; D unresolved. The V gene's germline CDR1 is SNHLY and CDR2 FYNNEI. Trimming took 8 bases from V and 0 from J, leaving 8 bases between them. The CDR3 consists of 12 residues. CDR3 DNA sequence: TGTGCCAGCCTCGGAAGCTCCTACGAGCAGTACTTC. It is translated as CASLGSSYEQYF.